This T cell receptor (beta chain) was documented in a study of cytomegalovirus exposure and HLA in healthy donors. On the study more broadly: Earlier sequencing of some 190 million T cells yielded around 100 million unique TCR beta sequences.

V was cut by 5 bases and J by 3 bases, with 16 bases left in between. The CDR3 is made up of 15 amino acids. Germline CDR1 LNHDA, CDR2 SQIVND (reference sequence). The PCR ran on 60 Vbeta and 13 Jbeta primers. The method was immunoSEQ multiplex PCR; TCRdb's version includes in-frame clones alone and lacks a portion of them. The sample gives about 140,000 clones, about 84% of which show up once; less than 3% is in the top ten. This chain joins TRBV19 and TRBJ1-2; tentatively, D is TRBD1 (6 bases). This TCR was sampled from a man aged 45-65 years in good health and CMV-seronegative. Material for sequencing was PBMCs. The CDR3: CASSPLGGAYYGYTF. The CDR3 DNA is TGTGCCAGTAGTCCCCTCGGGGGGGCATACTATGGCTACACCTTC. The entire variable domain, with the rest obtained from reference TRBV19 and TRBJ1-2, is as follows: DGGITQSPKYLFRKEGQNVTLSCEQNLNHDAMYWYRQDPGQGLRLIYYSQIVNDFQKGDIAEGYSVSREKKESFPLTVTSAQKNPTAFYLCASSPLGGAYYGYTFGSGTRLTVV.